One sample yielded the 4 T cell receptor beta chains listed below, sequenced in a study of CD8+CD57+ T cells in acquired aplastic anemia. Previously, flow cytometry had revealed CD8+CD57+ cell expansion in the patients chosen for sequencing. The template used for profiling TCR beta VDJ and CDR3 was genomic DNA. TCRdb fed the reads into MiXCR, producing one record per CDR3 protein. The data contain about 160,000 distinct CDR3 sequences, around 75% of them singletons. The sequencing sample was made of sorted CD4+, CD8+, or CD8+CD57+ T cells (not recorded which) from PBMCs. These receptors were obtained from a human donor with aplastic anemia.

In its sample, this clonotype was seen a few times. The chain is built from TRBV10-3 and TRBJ2-5; 7 positions match TRBD2. The CDR3 is made up of 15 amino acids. After removal of 0 bases from V and 0 bases from J, the junction contained 1 base not matched to a gene. CDR1 is ENHRY, CDR2 SYGVKD, per germline. The CDR3 region has the DNA TGTGCCATCAGTGAGTCGGCGGGAGACCAAGAGACCCAGTACTTC. This translates into CAISESAGDQETQYF.

To note about this clonotype: The junction shows a germline mismatch at one end, possibly a read error. The rearrangement links TRBV7-2 to TRBJ1-1; no firm D call. Per germline, CDR1 SGHTA and CDR2 FQGNSA. The CDR3 contains 16 residues. Written as DNA, the CDR3 is TGCGCCAGCAGCCAAGTTATCGTCAGAACCAACACTGAAGCTTTCTTT. It specifies CASSQVIVRTNTEAFF.

The genes are TRBV6-1 and TRBJ1-1; the D is unclear. The germline V and J ends were trimmed by 0 bases and 9 bases, with 5 bases remaining between them. The germline V gene has CDR1 MNHNS and CDR2 SASEGT. The CDR3 spans 11 residues. The chain's CDR3 is CASSEALKAFF. The CDR3 nucleotides read TGTGCCAGCAGTGAAGCGTTAAAAGCTTTCTTT.

The chain is built from TRBV7-3 and TRBJ2-5, with 10 bases identical to TRBD2. Germline lookup yields CDR1 SGHTA and CDR2 FQGTGA. The CDR3 contains 16 residues. With 3 bases clipped from V and 4 bases from J, the junction kept 8 bases outside the gene matches. CDR3 protein: CASSFSSGGVGETQYF. The CDR3 region has the DNA TGTGCCAGCAGCTTTTCCAGCGGGGGGGTTGGAGAGACCCAGTACTTC.